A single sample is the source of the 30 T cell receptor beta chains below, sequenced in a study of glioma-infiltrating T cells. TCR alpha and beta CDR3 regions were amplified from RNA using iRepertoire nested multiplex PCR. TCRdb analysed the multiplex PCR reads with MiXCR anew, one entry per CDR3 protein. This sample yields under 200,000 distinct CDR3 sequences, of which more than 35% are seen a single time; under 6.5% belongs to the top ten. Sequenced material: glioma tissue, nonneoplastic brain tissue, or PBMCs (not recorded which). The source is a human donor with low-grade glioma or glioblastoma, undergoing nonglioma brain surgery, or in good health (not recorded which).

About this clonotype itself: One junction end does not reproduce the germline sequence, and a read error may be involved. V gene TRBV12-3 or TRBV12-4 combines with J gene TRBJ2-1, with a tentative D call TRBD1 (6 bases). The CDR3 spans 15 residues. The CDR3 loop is CAGSLVGGSHNEQFF. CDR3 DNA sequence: TGTGCCGGCAGTTTAGTAGGGGGAAGCCACAATGAGCAGTTCTTC.

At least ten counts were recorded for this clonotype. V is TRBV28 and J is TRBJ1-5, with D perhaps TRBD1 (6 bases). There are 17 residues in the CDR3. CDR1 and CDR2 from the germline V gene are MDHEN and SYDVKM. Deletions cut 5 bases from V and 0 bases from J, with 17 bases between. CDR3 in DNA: TGTGCCAGCAGTGTCCCGGACAGCTCTTATAGCAATCAGCCCCAGCATTTT. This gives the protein CASSVPDSSYSNQPQHF. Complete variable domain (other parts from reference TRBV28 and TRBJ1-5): DVKVTQSSRYLVKRTGEKVFLECVQDMDHENMFWYRQDPGLGLRLIYFSYDVKMKEKGDIPEGYSVSREKKERFSLILESASTNQTSMYLCASSVPDSSYSNQPQHFGDGTRLSIL.

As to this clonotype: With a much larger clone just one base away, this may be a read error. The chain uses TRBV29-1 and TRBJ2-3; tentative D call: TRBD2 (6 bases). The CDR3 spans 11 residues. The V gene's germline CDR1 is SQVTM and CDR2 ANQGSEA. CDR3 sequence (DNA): TGCAGCATCGACACGGGGGATACGCGGTATTTT. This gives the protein CSIDTGDTRYF.

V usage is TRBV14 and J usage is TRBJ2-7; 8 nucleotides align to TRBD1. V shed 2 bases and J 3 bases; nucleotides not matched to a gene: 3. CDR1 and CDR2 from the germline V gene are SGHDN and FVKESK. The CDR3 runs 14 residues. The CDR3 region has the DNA TGTGCCAGCAGCCAACGGGGACAGGACTACGAGCAGTACTTC. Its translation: CASSQRGQDYEQYF.

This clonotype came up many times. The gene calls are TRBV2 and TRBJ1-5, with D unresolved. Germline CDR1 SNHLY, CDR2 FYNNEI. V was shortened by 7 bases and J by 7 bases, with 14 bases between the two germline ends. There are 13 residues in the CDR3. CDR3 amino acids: CASMFSGNQPQHF. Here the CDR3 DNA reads TGTGCCAGCATGTTTAGCGGGAACCAGCCCCAGCATTTT. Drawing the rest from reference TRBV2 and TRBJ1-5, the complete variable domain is EPEVTQTPSHQVTQMGQEVILRCVPISNHLYFYWYRQILGQKVEFLVSFYNNEISEKSEIFDDQFSVERPDGSNFTLKIRSTKLEDSAMYFCASMFSGNQPQHFGDGTRLSIL.

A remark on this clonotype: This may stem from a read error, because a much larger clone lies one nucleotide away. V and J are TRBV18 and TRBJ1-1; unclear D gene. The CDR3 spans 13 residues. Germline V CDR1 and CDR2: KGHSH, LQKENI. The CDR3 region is CASSTKGDTEDFF. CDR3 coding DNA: TGTGCCAGCTCAACGAAAGGAGACACTGAAGATTTCTTT.

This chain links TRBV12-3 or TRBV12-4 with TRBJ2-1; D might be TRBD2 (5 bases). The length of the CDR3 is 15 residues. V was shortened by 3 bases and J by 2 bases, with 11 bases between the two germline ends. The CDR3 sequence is CASSFRGTTYNEQFF. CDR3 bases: TGTGCCAGCAGTTTTCGGGGTACGACCTACAATGAGCAGTTCTTC.

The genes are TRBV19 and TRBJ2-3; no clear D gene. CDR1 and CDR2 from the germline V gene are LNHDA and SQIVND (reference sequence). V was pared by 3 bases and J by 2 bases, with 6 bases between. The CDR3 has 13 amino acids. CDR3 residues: CASSIKYTDTQYF. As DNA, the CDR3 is TGTGCCAGTAGTATCAAGTACACAGATACGCAGTATTTT.

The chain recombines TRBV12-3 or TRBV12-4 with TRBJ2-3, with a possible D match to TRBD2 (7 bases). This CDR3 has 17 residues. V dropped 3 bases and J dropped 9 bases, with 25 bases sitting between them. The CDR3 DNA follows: TGTGCCAGCAGTTTTCTACGACTAGGGGGAGGGGGAGACACGCAGTATTTT. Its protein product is CASSFLRLGGGGDTQYF.

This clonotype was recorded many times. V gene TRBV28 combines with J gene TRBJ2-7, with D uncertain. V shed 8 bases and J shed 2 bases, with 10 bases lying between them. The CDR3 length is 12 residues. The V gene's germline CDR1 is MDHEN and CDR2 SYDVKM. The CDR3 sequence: CASLTQTYEQYF. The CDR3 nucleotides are TGTGCCAGCCTGACACAAACCTACGAGCAGTACTTC.

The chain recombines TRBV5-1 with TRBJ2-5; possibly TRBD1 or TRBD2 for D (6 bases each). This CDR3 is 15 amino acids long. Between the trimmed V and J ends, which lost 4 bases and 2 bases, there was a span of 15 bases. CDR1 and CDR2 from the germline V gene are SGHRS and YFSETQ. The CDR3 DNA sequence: TGCGCCAGCAGCCCCCTACAGGGAGGACAAGAGACCCAGTACTTC. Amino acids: CASSPLQGGQETQYF.

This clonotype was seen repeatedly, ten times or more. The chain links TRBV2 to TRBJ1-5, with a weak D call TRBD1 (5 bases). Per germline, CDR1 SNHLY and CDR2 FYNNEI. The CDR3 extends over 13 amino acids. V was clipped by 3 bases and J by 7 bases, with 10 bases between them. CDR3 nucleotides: TGTGCCAGCAGTGACCGGAGGGGACAGCCCCAGCATTTT. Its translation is CASSDRRGQPQHF.

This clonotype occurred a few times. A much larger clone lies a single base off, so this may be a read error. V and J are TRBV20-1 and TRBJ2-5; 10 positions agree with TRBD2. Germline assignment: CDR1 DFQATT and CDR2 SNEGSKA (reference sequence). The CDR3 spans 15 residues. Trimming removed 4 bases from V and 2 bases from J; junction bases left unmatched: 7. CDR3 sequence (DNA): TGCAGTGCTATGGGACAACTAGCGGGACAAGAGACCCAGTACTTC. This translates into CSAMGQLAGQETQYF.

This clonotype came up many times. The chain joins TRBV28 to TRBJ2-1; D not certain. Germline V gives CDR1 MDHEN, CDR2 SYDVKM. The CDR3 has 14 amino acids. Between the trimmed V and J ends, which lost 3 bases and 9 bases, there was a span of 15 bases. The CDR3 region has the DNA TGTGCCAGCAGTTTTTTCTACATTCCGAGTGAGCAGTTCTTC. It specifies CASSFFYIPSEQFF.

CDR3 DNA: TGTGCCAGCAGCTTGGAGATGAAATTGGAGTCTCCCCTCCACTTT. It codes for CASSLEMKLESPLHF. The chain is built from TRBV7-3 and TRBJ1-6; D is uncertain. The V gene's germline CDR1 is SGHTA and CDR2 FQGTGA. The CDR3 covers 15 residues. V gave up 3 bases and J gave up 13 bases, with 19 bases separating them.

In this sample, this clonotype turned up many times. CDR3 coding DNA: TGTGCCAGCAGTGAAGCTGGGCTTCAGGGGATGGGGCAAGAGACCCAGTACTTC. It codes for CASSEAGLQGMGQETQYF. This chain uses TRBV6-1 with TRBJ2-5, with TRBD1 as a possible D gene (6 bases). The V end was cut by 0 bases, the J end by 2 bases, with 19 bases between. Germline lookup yields CDR1 MNHNS and CDR2 SASEGT. This CDR3 is 18 amino acids long.

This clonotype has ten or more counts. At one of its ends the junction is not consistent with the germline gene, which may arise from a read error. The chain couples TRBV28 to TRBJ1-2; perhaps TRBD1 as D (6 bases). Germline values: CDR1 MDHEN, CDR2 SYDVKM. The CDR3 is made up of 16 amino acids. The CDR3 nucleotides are TGTGCCAGCAGTCTATGGACAGAATTCTTCAACTATGGCTACACCTTC. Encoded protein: CASSLWTEFFNYGYTF.

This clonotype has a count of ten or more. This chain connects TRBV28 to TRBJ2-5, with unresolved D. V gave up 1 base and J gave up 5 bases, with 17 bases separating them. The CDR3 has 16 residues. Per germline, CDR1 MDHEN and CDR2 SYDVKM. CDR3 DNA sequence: TGTGCCAGCAGTTTATTGTGGGCCCCGGGTCGGGAGACCCAGTACTTC. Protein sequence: CASSLLWAPGRETQYF.

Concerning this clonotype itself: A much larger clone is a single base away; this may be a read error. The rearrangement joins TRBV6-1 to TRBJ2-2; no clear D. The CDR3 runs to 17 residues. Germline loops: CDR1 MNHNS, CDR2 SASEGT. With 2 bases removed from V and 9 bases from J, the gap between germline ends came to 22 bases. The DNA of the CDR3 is TGTGCCAGCAGTGAAAGTATACCACTACTACAAACCAGGGAGCTGTTTTTT. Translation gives CASSESIPLLQTRELFF.

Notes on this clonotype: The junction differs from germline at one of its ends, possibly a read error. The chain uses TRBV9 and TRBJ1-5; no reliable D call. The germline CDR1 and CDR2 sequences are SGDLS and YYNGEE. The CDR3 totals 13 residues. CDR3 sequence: CARSVYSNQPQHF. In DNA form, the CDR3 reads TGTGCCAGAAGCGTTTATAGCAATCAGCCCCAGCATTTT.

CDR3: CASSPTSGSGVGQYF. Written as DNA, the CDR3 is TGCGCCAGCAGCCCGACTAGCGGGAGCGGAGTCGGGCAGTACTTC. The chain is built from TRBV5-1 and TRBJ2-7; TRBD2 matches 12 bases. Unmatched junction bases numbered 11, after V lost 4 bases and J lost 9 bases. Germline CDR1 and CDR2: SGHRS and YFSETQ. The CDR3 consists of 15 residues.

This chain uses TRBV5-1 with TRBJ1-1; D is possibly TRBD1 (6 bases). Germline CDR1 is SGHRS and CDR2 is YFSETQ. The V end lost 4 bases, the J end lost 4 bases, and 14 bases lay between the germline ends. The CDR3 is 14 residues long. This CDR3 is CASSHPQGGTEAFF. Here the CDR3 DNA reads TGCGCCAGCAGCCACCCTCAAGGGGGCACTGAAGCTTTCTTT.

The CDR3 sequence: CASRLARDRTQYF. For the CDR3, the DNA is TGTGCCAGCAGATTGGCCAGGGATCGGACCCAGTACTTC. This sequence joins TRBV7-2 and TRBJ2-5; a weak D match, TRBD1 (5 bases). Trimming took off 6 bases at V and 7 bases at J, with 15 bases between the two ends. The CDR3 is made up of 13 amino acids. Germline-derived CDR1 and CDR2 are SGHTA and FQGNSA.

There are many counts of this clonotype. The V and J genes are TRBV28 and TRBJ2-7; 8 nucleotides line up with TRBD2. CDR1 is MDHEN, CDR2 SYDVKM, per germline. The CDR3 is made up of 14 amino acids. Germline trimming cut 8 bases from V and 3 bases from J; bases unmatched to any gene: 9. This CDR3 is CASLSGGVNYEQYF. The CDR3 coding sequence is TGTGCCAGCCTATCGGGGGGGGTCAACTACGAGCAGTACTTC.

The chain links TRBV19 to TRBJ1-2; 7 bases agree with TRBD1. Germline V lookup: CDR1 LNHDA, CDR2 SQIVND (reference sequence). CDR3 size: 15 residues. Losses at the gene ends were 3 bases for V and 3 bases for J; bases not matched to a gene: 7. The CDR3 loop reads CASSMGDRGDYGYTF. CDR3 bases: TGTGCCAGTAGTATGGGGGACAGAGGGGACTATGGCTACACCTTC.

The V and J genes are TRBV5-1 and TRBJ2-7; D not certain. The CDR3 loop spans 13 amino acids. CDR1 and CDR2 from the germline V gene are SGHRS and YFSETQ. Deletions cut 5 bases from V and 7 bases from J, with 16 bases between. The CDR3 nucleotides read TGCGCCAGCAGTTATAACAGCTACGTTGAGCAGTACTTC. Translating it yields CASSYNSYVEQYF.

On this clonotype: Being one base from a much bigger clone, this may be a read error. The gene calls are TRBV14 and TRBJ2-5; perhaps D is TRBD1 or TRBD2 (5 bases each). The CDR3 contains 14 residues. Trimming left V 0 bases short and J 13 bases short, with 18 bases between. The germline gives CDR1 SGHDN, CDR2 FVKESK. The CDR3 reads CASSQDFRGESVYF. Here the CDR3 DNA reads TGTGCCAGCAGCCAAGATTTTAGAGGGGAGAGTGTGTACTTC.

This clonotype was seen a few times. The CDR3 region is CASSLDSTYEQYF. In nucleotides, the CDR3 is TGTGCCAGTAGCCTGGACTCCACCTACGAGCAGTACTTC. V usage is TRBV19 and J usage is TRBJ2-7; possible D gene TRBD2, 5 bases. Deletions cut 6 bases from V and 2 bases from J, with 11 bases between. The CDR3 is 13 amino acids. The V gene's germline CDR1 is LNHDA and CDR2 SQIVND (reference sequence).

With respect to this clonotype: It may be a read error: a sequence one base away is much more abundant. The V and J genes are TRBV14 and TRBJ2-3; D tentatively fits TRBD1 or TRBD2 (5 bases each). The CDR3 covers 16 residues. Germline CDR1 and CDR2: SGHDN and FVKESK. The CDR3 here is CASNQDLGAITDTQYF. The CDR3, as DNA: TGTGCCAGCAACCAAGATCTCGGGGCCATCACAGATACGCAGTATTTT.

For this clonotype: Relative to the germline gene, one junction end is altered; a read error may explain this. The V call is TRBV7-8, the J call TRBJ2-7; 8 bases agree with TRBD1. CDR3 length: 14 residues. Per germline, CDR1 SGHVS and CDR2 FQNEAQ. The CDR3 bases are TGTGCCATCAGCTTAGCTGCAGGGGGCCACGAGCAGTACTTC. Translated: CAISLAAGGHEQYF.